The 4 T cell receptor beta chains below all came from one sample that was sequenced in a study of cytomegalovirus exposure and HLA in healthy donors. The PCR made use of 60 Vbeta and 13 Jbeta primers. Sequencing used immunoSEQ multiplex PCR; TCRdb keeps in-frame clones, though not all of them. The sample carries about 160,000 clones, roughly four fifths recorded once. Sequenced sample: PBMCs. These receptors originate from a woman in her fifties or sixties in good health and CMV-seropositive.

V gene TRBV7-9 combines with J gene TRBJ2-3; 8 positions match TRBD2. Germline CDR1 is SEHNR and CDR2 is FQNEAQ (reference sequence). V lost 4 bases and J lost 6; bases outside the gene matches: 0. CDR3 length: 12 residues. CDR3 residues: CASSSSGDTQYF. The CDR3 bases are TGTGCCAGCAGCTCTAGCGGGGATACGCAGTATTTT.

The chain recombines TRBV6-1 with TRBJ2-2, with 10 bases aligning to TRBD1. Germline trimming cut 1 base from V and 5 bases from J; bases unmatched to any gene: 4. This CDR3 has 16 amino acids. Looked up from germline, CDR1 is MNHNS and CDR2 is SASEGT. The CDR3 nucleotides are TGTGCCAGCAGTGAAGGGACAGGGGGGTGGACCGGGGAGCTGTTTTTT. Its translation: CASSEGTGGWTGELFF.

For the CDR3, the DNA is TGTGCCAGTAGTATAGACCAAAACACCGGGGAGCTGTTTTTT. It is translated as CASSIDQNTGELFF. The chain joins TRBV19 to TRBJ2-2; the D is unclear. The CDR3 sequence is 14 residues long. Germline-derived CDR1 and CDR2 are LNHDA and SQIVND (reference sequence). V lost 0 bases and J 2 bases, leaving 4 bases between the germline ends.

This chain links TRBV2 with TRBJ1-4; 9 bases fit TRBD1. J was trimmed by 10 bases and V by 3 bases; bases with no gene match: 6. Germline V gene sequence: CDR1 SNHLY, CDR2 FYNNEI. The CDR3 has 14 amino acids. As DNA, the CDR3 is TGTGCCAGCAGTGATTGGGGGACAGGGAGAAAACTGTTTTTT. Its protein product is CASSDWGTGRKLFF. Supplemented by reference TRBV2 and TRBJ1-4, the full variable domain reads EPEVTQTPSHQVTQMGQEVILRCVPISNHLYFYWYRQILGQKVEFLVSFYNNEISEKSEIFDDQFSVERPDGSNFTLKIRSTKLEDSAMYFCASSDWGTGRKLFFGSGTQLSVL.